This entry lists 26 T cell receptor beta chains sequenced from one sample in a study of blood T cell repertoires in COVID-19. This table comes from immunoSEQ multiplex PCR, and its TCRdb copy is limited to in-frame clones, with some not included. The sample shows 90,000 to 120,000 clones, roughly 85% of them seen only once. The sequencing sample was made of peripheral blood. The source of these receptors is a human donor in a cohort sampled during active COVID-19.

The chain employs TRBV20-1 and TRBJ2-7; D remains unclear. Germline V gene lookup returns CDR1 DFQATT and CDR2 SNEGSKA (reference sequence). Trimming left V 5 bases short and J 6 bases short, with 11 bases between. The CDR3 loop spans 11 amino acids. The CDR3 nucleotides are TGCAGTGCTCGCTTACATGGCGAGCAGTACTTC. Translated, it gives CSARLHGEQYF.

This sequence joins TRBV19 and TRBJ1-3; no reliable D call. Germline-derived CDR1 and CDR2 are LNHDA and SQIVND (reference sequence). The CDR3 length is 11 residues. The V gene lost 5 bases and the J gene lost 3 bases, with 2 bases spanning the gap. The chain's CDR3 is CASSLGNTIYF. The CDR3, as DNA: TGTGCCAGTAGTCTTGGAAACACCATATATTTT.

This clone showed up just once. V usage is TRBV5-6 and J usage is TRBJ2-2; no definite D call. The CDR3 consists of 12 residues. V dropped 2 bases and J dropped 5 bases, with 4 bases sitting between them. Per the germline V gene, CDR1 is SGHDT and CDR2 is YYEEEE. In DNA, the CDR3 is TGTGCCAGCAGCTTCTTGACCGGGGAGCTGTTTTTT. Protein product: CASSFLTGELFF.

The chain has TRBV5-1 and TRBJ2-3; 9 nucleotides line up with TRBD1. Trimming took 3 bases from V and 5 from J; bases not matched to a gene: 4. This CDR3 has 14 residues. Germline lookup yields CDR1 SGHRS and CDR2 YFSETQ. In DNA form, the CDR3 reads TGCGCCAGCAGCTCCCAGGACAGGGGAGATACGCAGTATTTT. It is translated as CASSSQDRGDTQYF.

This chain uses TRBV5-5 with TRBJ1-4; D is uncertain. V lost 2 bases, J lost 6 bases, and 11 bases lay in between. The CDR3 loop spans 14 amino acids. Germline CDR1 is SGHKS and CDR2 is YYEKEE (reference sequence). DNA for the CDR3: TGTGCCAGCAGCTTTTCCCAGGCCGATGAAAAACTGTTTTTT. This sequence encodes CASSFSQADEKLFF.

CDR3 DNA sequence: TGTGCCAGCAGTTACGGACGGGGGGATGGCTACACCTTC. This sequence encodes CASSYGRGDGYTF. The chain carries TRBV6-5 and TRBJ1-2; tentatively, D is TRBD1 (5 bases). V was clipped by 2 bases and J by 6 bases, with 10 bases between them. Germline lookup yields CDR1 MNHEY and CDR2 SVGAGI. This CDR3 contains 13 residues.

The chain has TRBV5-1 and TRBJ2-2; 11 bases fit TRBD2. CDR3 length equals 15 residues. Germline V gene sequence: CDR1 SGHRS, CDR2 YFSETQ. After removal of 6 bases from V and 7 bases from J, the junction contained 8 bases not matched to a gene. The CDR3 protein is CASTGLAGADGELFF. The CDR3 DNA follows: TGCGCCAGCACAGGACTAGCGGGCGCAGACGGGGAGCTGTTTTTT. The entire variable domain, with the rest obtained from reference TRBV5-1 and TRBJ2-2, is as follows: KAGVTQTPRYLIKTRGQQVTLSCSPISGHRSVSWYQQTPGQGLQFLFEYFSETQRNKGNFPGRFSGRQFSNSRSEMNVSTLELGDSALYLCASTGLAGADGELFFGEGSRLTVL.

The V gene is TRBV12-5, the J gene TRBJ2-5, with TRBD2 identical over 12 bases. There are 12 residues in the CDR3. J was trimmed by 10 bases and V by 4 bases; bases with no gene match: 1. Germline CDR1 LGHNT, CDR2 FRNRAP. Here the CDR3 reads CASGSSGRDQYF. The CDR3 bases are TGTGCTAGTGGTTCTAGCGGGAGGGACCAGTACTTC.

This chain connects TRBV6-5 to TRBJ1-6; 11 bases agree with TRBD1. The ends lost 0 bases at V and 9 bases at J; junction bases unmatched: 4. From germline, CDR1 is MNHEY and CDR2 SVGAGI. The CDR3 runs 16 residues. The CDR3: CASSYSDRGPISPLHF. CDR3 bases: TGTGCCAGCAGTTACTCGGACAGGGGGCCGATTTCACCCCTCCACTTT.

J is TRBJ2-6 and V is TRBV4-1, with D unresolved. The V gene lost 3 bases and the J gene lost 0 bases, with 9 bases spanning the gap. CDR3 length equals 16 residues. The germline V gene has CDR1 MGHRA and CDR2 YSYEKL. CDR3: CASSQGMLSGANVLTF. CDR3 in DNA: TGCGCCAGCAGCCAGGGCATGCTCTCTGGGGCCAACGTCCTGACTTTC.

The V and J genes are TRBV19 and TRBJ2-1; TRBD1 matches at 9 bases. CDR1 LNHDA and CDR2 SQIVND come from the germline V gene (reference sequence). The ends lost 3 bases at V and 5 bases at J; junction bases unmatched: 17. The CDR3 has 19 amino acids. The CDR3 loop reads CASSIIPSRGQGLNNEQFF. The CDR3 DNA sequence: TGTGCCAGTAGTATTATCCCGTCCAGGGGACAGGGTTTGAACAATGAGCAGTTCTTC.

This clone turned up a few times. The J gene is TRBJ1-6, the V gene TRBV28; a weak D match, TRBD1 (5 bases). Deletions cut 6 bases from V and 0 bases from J, with 24 bases between. The CDR3 has 20 residues. Germline CDR1 is MDHEN and CDR2 is SYDVKM. The CDR3 reads CASSSPGRDVSSSYNSPLHF. The DNA of the CDR3 is TGTGCCAGCAGCTCCCCCGGCAGGGATGTATCTAGCTCCTATAATTCACCCCTCCACTTT.

Comments on this clone: Other DNA sequences in the sample encode the same CDR3. The chain is built from TRBV5-1 and TRBJ1-4; D uncertain. From germline, CDR1 is SGHRS and CDR2 YFSETQ. The ends were cut back, 0 bases at V and 8 bases at J, with 8 bases in the middle. CDR3 size: 13 residues. The CDR3 DNA reads TGCGCCAGCAGCTTGGGGGCTCGAGAAAAACTGTTTTTT. It encodes CASSLGAREKLFF.

The chain has TRBV7-9 and TRBJ1-6, with 9 positions matching TRBD1. Germline CDR1 SEHNR, CDR2 FQNEAQ (reference sequence). The CDR3 is 17 residues long. Trimming took 4 bases from V and 7 from J; bases not matched to a gene: 11. CDR3 region: CASSSPPRDRVNSPLHF. Written as DNA, the CDR3 is TGTGCCAGCAGCTCTCCACCCCGGGACAGGGTAAATTCACCCCTCCACTTT.

The chain has TRBV20-1 and TRBJ1-2; maybe TRBD1 (5 bases). The CDR3 extends over 11 amino acids. CDR1 DFQATT and CDR2 SNEGSKA come from the germline V gene (reference sequence). The CDR3 DNA reads as TGCAGGCCGGGGGGGACCCTTGGCTACACCTTC. This encodes CRPGGTLGYTF.

This rearrangement joins TRBV2 to TRBJ2-3; D may be TRBD2 (7 bases). With 9 bases removed from V and 0 bases from J, the gap between germline ends came to 16 bases. The CDR3 is 15 amino acids. Germline V gene lookup returns CDR1 SNHLY and CDR2 FYNNEI. Here the CDR3 reads CARGAAGVSTDTQYF. The CDR3 DNA follows: TGTGCCAGGGGGGCCGCGGGAGTCAGCACAGATACGCAGTATTTT.

J is TRBJ1-4 and V is TRBV5-1; 7 nucleotides agree with TRBD1. The CDR3 extends over 14 amino acids. After removal of 4 bases from V and 4 bases from J, the junction contained 4 bases not matched to a gene. CDR1 is SGHRS and CDR2 is YFSETQ in the germline V gene. DNA of the CDR3: TGCGCCAGCAGCCGGGACAGCCGTAATGAAAAACTGTTTTTT. Translated, it gives CASSRDSRNEKLFF.

This chain connects TRBV27 to TRBJ1-1, with 7 nucleotides matching TRBD1. The CDR3 has 14 amino acids. Germline loops: CDR1 MNHEY, CDR2 SMNVEV (reference sequence). The J segment lost 5 bases and the V segment lost 5 bases, leaving 8 bases of the junction unmatched. CDR3 nucleotides: TGTGCCAGCAGTGATGAGGGGGCCTATACTGAAGCTTTCTTT. This translates into CASSDEGAYTEAFF.

The rearrangement links TRBV28 to TRBJ1-1, with TRBD1 matching 8 bases. The CDR3 spans 14 residues. J gave up 3 bases and V 5 bases, and 5 bases lay outside the gene matches. CDR1 is MDHEN and CDR2 is SYDVKM in the germline V gene. The CDR3 DNA reads as TGTGCCAGCAGTAACCCGACAGGGGACACTGAAGCTTTCTTT. It translates to CASSNPTGDTEAFF.

The rearrangement uses TRBV27 and TRBJ1-2; D may be TRBD1 (5 bases). The V end was cut by 6 bases, the J end by 3 bases, with 11 bases between. Germline V gives CDR1 MNHEY, CDR2 SMNVEV (reference sequence). CDR3 length: 13 amino acids. CDR3 DNA: TGTGCCAGCAGCCCCAGGGCGCACTATGGCTACACCTTC. It translates to CASSPRAHYGYTF.

The rearrangement uses TRBV6-5 and TRBJ2-7; 9 bases map to TRBD1. The germline gives CDR1 MNHEY, CDR2 SVGAGI. This CDR3 spans 14 amino acids. V trimming: 7 bases; J trimming: 1 base; junction bases outside the gene matches: 5. CDR3 bases: TGTGCCAGCAAGGGACAGGGTACTTCCTACGAGCAGTACTTC. Translation: CASKGQGTSYEQYF.

V is TRBV28 and J is TRBJ1-2; maybe TRBD1 (6 bases). V was trimmed by 6 bases and J by 1 base, leaving 9 bases between them. CDR1 is MDHEN, CDR2 SYDVKM, per germline. The CDR3 length is 13 residues. In DNA form, the CDR3 reads TGTGCCAGCAGCTCAGGGGTTAACTATGGCTACACCTTC. It codes for CASSSGVNYGYTF.

The count of this clone is one. The chain uses TRBV9 and TRBJ2-7; 9 bases map to TRBD2. CDR1 SGDLS and CDR2 YYNGEE come from the germline V gene. V was pared by 0 bases and J by 1 base, with 5 bases of the junction left unmatched. The CDR3 runs to 16 residues. The CDR3 protein is CASSVGDSGGSYEQYF. The CDR3 bases are TGTGCCAGCAGCGTAGGCGATAGCGGGGGTTCCTACGAGCAGTACTTC.

This clone showed up just once. The chain has TRBV18 and TRBJ2-3; 9 nucleotides match TRBD1. Germline V CDR1 and CDR2: KGHSH, LQKENI. The CDR3 sequence is 14 residues long. The trim removed 5 bases at V and 3 bases at J, leaving 3 bases unmatched. The CDR3 DNA follows: TGTGCCAGCTCAGAACAGGGGGCGACAGATACGCAGTATTTT. Amino acid sequence: CASSEQGATDTQYF.

The chain uses TRBV9 and TRBJ1-2; D possibly corresponds to TRBD1 (6 bases). The germline gives CDR1 SGDLS, CDR2 YYNGEE. The CDR3 contains 14 residues. Trimming removed 4 bases from V and 2 bases from J, with 12 bases in between. Written as DNA, the CDR3 is TGTGCCAGCAGCTCGCAGACAGGCAACTATGGCTACACCTTC. It specifies CASSSQTGNYGYTF. The entire variable domain, with the rest obtained from reference TRBV9 and TRBJ1-2, is as follows: DSGVTQTPKHLITATGQRVTLRCSPRSGDLSVYWYQQSLDQGLQFLIQYYNGEERAKGNILERFSAQQFPDLHSELNLSSLELGDSALYFCASSSQTGNYGYTFGSGTRLTVV.

The V call is TRBV10-3, the J call TRBJ2-3; 11 bases agree with TRBD2. J was trimmed by 5 bases and V by 5 bases; bases with no gene match: 3. There are 14 residues in the CDR3. Germline-derived CDR1 and CDR2 are ENHRY and SYGVKD. The CDR3 DNA sequence: TGTGCCATCAGTAGTAGCGGGAGGGAAGATACGCAGTATTTT. It yields the protein CAISSSGREDTQYF.